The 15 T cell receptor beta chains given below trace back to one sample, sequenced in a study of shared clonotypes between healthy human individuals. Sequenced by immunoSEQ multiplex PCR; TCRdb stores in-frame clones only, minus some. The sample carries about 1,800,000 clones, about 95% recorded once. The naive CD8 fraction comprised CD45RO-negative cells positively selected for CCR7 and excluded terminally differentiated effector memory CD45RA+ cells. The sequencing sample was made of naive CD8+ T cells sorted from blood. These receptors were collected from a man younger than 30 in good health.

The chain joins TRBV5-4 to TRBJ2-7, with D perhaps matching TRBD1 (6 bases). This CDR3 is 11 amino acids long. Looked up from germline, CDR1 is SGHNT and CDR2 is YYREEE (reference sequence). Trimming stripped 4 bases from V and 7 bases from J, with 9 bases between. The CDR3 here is CASSAQGEQYF. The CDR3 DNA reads TGTGCCAGCAGCGCCCAGGGGGAGCAGTACTTC.

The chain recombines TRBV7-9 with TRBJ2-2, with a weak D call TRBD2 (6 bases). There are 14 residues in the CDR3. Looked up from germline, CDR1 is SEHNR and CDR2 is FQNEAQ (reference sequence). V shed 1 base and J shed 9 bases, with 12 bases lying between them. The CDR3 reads CASSLVAGNRELFF. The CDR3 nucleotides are TGTGCCAGCAGCTTAGTTGCGGGAAACCGGGAGCTGTTTTTT.

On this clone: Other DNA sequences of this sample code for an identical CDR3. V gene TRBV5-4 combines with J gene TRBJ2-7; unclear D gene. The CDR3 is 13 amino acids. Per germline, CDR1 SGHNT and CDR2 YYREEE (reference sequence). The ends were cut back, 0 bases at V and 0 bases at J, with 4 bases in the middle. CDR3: CASSLGNSYEQYF. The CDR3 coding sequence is TGTGCCAGCAGCTTGGGCAACTCCTACGAGCAGTACTTC.

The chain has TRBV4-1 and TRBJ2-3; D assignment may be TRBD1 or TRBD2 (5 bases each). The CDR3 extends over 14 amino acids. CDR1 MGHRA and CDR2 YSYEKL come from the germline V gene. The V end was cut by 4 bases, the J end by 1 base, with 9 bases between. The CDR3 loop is CASSPGPRTDTQYF. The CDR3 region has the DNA TGCGCCAGCAGCCCGGGACCCCGCACAGATACGCAGTATTTT.

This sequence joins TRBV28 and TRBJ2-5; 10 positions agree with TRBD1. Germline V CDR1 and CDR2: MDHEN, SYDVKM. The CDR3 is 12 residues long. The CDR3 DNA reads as TGTCGGACAGGGGGACCTCAAGAGACCCAGTACTTC. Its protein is CRTGGPQETQYF.

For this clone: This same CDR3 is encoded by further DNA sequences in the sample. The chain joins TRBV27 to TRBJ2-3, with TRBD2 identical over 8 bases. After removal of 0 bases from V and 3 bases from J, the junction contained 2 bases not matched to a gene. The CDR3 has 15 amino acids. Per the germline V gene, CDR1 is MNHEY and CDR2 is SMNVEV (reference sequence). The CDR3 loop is CASSLSVAGTDTQYF. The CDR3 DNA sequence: TGTGCCAGCAGTTTATCGGTAGCGGGGACAGATACGCAGTATTTT.

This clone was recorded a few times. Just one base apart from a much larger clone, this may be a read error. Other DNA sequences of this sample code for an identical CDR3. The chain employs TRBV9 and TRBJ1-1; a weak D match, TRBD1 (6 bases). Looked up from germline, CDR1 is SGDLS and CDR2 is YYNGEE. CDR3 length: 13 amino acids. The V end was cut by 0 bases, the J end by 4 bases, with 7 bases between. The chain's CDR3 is CASSVGGRTEAFF. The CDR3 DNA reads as TGTGCCAGCAGCGTAGGGGGGCGCACTGAAGCTTTCTTT. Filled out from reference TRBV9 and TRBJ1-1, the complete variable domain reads DSGVTQTPKHLITATGQRVTLRCSPRSGDLSVYWYQQSLDQGLQFLIQYYNGEERAKGNILERFSAQQFPDLHSELNLSSLELGDSALYFCASSVGGRTEAFFGQGTRLTVV.

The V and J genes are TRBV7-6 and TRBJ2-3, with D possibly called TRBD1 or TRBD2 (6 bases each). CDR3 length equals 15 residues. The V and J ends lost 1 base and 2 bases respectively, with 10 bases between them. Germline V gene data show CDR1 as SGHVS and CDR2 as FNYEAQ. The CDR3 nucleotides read TGTGCCAGCAGCTTAGTAGGGGGGTTCACAGATACGCAGTATTTT. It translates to CASSLVGGFTDTQYF.

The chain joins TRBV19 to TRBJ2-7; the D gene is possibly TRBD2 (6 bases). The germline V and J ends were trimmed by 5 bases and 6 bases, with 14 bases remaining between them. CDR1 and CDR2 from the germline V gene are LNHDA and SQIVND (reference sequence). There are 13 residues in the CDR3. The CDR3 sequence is CASSLQGGLEQYF. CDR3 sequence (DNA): TGTGCCAGTAGTCTGCAGGGAGGTCTCGAGCAGTACTTC.

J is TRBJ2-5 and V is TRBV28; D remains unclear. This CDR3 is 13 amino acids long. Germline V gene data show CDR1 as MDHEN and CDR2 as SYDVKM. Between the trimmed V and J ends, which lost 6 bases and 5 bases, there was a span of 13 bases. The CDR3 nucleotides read TGTGCCAGCAGGCCTTCGTGGCGGGAGACCCAGTACTTC. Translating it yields CASRPSWRETQYF. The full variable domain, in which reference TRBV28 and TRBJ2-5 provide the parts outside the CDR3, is DVKVTQSSRYLVKRTGEKVFLECVQDMDHENMFWYRQDPGLGLRLIYFSYDVKMKEKGDIPEGYSVSREKKERFSLILESASTNQTSMYLCASRPSWRETQYFGPGTRLLVL.

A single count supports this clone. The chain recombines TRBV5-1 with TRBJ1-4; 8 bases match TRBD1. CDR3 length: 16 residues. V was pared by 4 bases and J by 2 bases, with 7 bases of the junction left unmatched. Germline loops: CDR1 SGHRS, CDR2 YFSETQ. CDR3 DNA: TGCGCCAGCAGCCCTGGACAGGGCTCCACTAATGAAAAACTGTTTTTT. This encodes CASSPGQGSTNEKLFF.

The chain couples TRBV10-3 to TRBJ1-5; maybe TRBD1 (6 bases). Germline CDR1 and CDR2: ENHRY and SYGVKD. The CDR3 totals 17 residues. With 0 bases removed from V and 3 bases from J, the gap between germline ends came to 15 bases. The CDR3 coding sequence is TGTGCCATCAGTGAGTCGTTGGCAGGGGCGGCCAATCAGCCCCAGCATTTT. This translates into CAISESLAGAANQPQHF.

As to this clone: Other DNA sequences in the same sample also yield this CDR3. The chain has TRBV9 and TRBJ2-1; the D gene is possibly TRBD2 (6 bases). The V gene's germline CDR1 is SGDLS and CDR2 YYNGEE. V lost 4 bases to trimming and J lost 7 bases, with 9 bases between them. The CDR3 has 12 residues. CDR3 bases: TGTGCCAGCAGCCCCAGCGGGAATGAGCAGTTCTTC. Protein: CASSPSGNEQFF.

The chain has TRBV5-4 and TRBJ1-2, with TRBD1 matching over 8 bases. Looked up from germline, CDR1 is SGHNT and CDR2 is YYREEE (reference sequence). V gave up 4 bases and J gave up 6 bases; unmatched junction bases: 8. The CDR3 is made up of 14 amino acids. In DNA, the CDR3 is TGTGCCAGCAGCCGCCGGACAGGGATTGATGGCTACACCTTC. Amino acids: CASSRRTGIDGYTF.

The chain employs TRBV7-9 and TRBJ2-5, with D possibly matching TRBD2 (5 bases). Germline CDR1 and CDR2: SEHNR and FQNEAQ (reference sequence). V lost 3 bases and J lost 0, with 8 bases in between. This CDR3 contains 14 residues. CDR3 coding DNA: TGTGCCAGCAGCTTGGGAGACGACCAAGAGACCCAGTACTTC. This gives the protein CASSLGDDQETQYF.